Included here is one T cell receptor (beta chain) sequence, with context. The target antigen is unknown. ViraFEST expansion of antigen-specific CD4+ T cells with viral peptide pools preceded sequencing. Following culture for approximately ten days, CD4+ T cells were isolated. Neither prior SARS-CoV-2 infection nor positive nucleocapsid antibodies were present in the vaccine recipients. This entry comes from a study of vaccination effects on CD4 cells after COVID-19. Repertoires were generated with immunoSEQ multiplex PCR, while TCRdb's copy carries only in-frame clones and drops some. The sample has roughly 50,000 clones, 60% to 80% seen once. Study outcomes and limitations: Vaccine- and infection-induced clones showed marked clonal contraction late following vaccination.

The CDR3 has 15 residues. Germline lookup yields CDR1 MDHEN and CDR2 SYDVKM. V was pared by 4 bases and J by 4 bases, with 4 bases of the junction left unmatched. The chain carries TRBV28 and TRBJ2-5; 12 bases map to TRBD2. The receptor was isolated from a human donor who received a COVID-19 vaccine. This sample comprised CD4+ T cells from PBMCs cultured with HCoV-OC43 spike peptides, obtained before COVID-19 vaccination. Subset specified: HCoV-OC43 spike overlapping peptide pool stimulation. The CDR3 sequence is CASSSLTSGGETQYF. Here the CDR3 DNA reads TGTGCCAGCAGTTCCCTGACTAGCGGGGGAGAGACCCAGTACTTC.